These 4 T cell receptor beta chains were sequenced from one sample in a study of T cells in Graves' hyperthyroidism and ophthalmopathy (dated by TCRdb to 2018 to 2020). Receptor libraries were prepared by multiplex PCR. Sequencing instrument: Illumina HiSeq 2000. Amplification of TCR beta CDR3 regions was carried out from RNA transcripts. For the first round of RT-PCR on the TCR CDR3, the HTBI primer set was used together with the Qiagen OneStep RT-PCR kit. TCRdb cleaned the public reads at Q25 with fastp, built clones with MiXCR and kept in-frame beta chains. When rows share a CDR3 protein, they turn into one entry using the most common DNA and genes. This sample gives about 400,000 distinct CDR3 sequences in total; 15% of them show up just once. Over 25% of the sample comes from the top ten. Sequencing was done on a sample of blood. The receptor source for this set is a woman aged 30 to 39 with Graves' hyperthyroidism.

Comment on this clonotype: A much bigger clone sits one base away, suggesting this may be a read error. This chain uses TRBV2 with TRBJ2-2; the D call may be TRBD1 or TRBD2 (5 bases each). Germline V gives CDR1 SNHLY, CDR2 FYNNEI. CDR3 size: 14 residues. CDR3 in DNA: TGTGCAGACAGCATTAGGGGAAACACCGGGGAGCTGCTTTTT. Its translation: CADSIRGNTGELLF.

This clonotype was recorded at least ten times. V usage is TRBV20-1 and J usage is TRBJ2-1, with TRBD2 matching 12 bases. V lost 2 bases to trimming and J lost 8 bases; unmatched junction nucleotides: 7. The CDR3 loop spans 15 amino acids. CDR1 DFQATT and CDR2 SNEGSKA come from the germline V gene (reference sequence). The CDR3 loop reads CSARSPSGRVDEQFF. CDR3 in DNA: TGCAGTGCTAGATCGCCTAGCGGGAGGGTAGATGAGCAGTTCTTC.

This clonotype has ten or more counts. This chain joins TRBV12-3 or TRBV12-4 and TRBJ2-7; 10 nucleotides align to TRBD1. CDR3 length equals 15 residues. V gave up 5 bases and J gave up 2 bases; unmatched junction bases: 6. The chain's CDR3 is CASSPDRGRAYEQYF. The CDR3 nucleotides read TGTGCCAGCAGTCCCGACAGGGGGCGCGCCTACGAGCAGTACTTC.

The rearrangement links TRBV5-1 to TRBJ2-1; 7 nucleotides match TRBD2. Trimming took 0 bases from V and 6 from J; bases not matched to a gene: 6. CDR1 is SGHRS, CDR2 YFSETQ, per germline. The CDR3 runs 15 residues. CDR3 DNA sequence: TGCGCCAGCAGCTTGGATGAGGGACTAATCAATGAGCAGTTCTTC. Translation: CASSLDEGLINEQFF. Looking up the rest from reference TRBV5-1 and TRBJ2-1 gives the full variable domain: KAGVTQTPRYLIKTRGQQVTLSCSPISGHRSVSWYQQTPGQGLQFLFEYFSETQRNKGNFPGRFSGRQFSNSRSEMNVSTLELGDSALYLCASSLDEGLINEQFFGPGTRLTVL.